The sequence of this T cell receptor (beta chain) was determined in a study of blood T cell repertoires in COVID-19. Across the study: The analysed material was cDNA or gDNA that came from T cells, B-cell-depleted T cells, or PBMCs.

The count of this clone is one. TCRdb's table, derived via immunoSEQ multiplex PCR, lists solely in-frame clones and lacks some. Of around 300,000 clones listed, more than 80% are singletons. Trimming shortened V by 0 bases and J by 3 bases, and 6 bases separated the two germline ends. CDR1 LGHNA and CDR2 YNFKEQ come from the germline V gene. This CDR3 has 13 amino acids. This sequence was found in a woman younger than 45 with active or convalescent COVID-19. The sample was peripheral blood. The gene calls are TRBV4-2 and TRBJ2-7; D gene uncertain. CDR3 residues: CASSQDKRYEQYF. CDR3 nucleotide sequence: TGTGCCAGCAGCCAAGATAAGCGCTACGAGCAGTACTTC.